The clone carrying this T cell receptor (beta chain) was detected a few times. CDR1 and CDR2 (germline): LGHNA, YSLEER. The junction had 6 bases not matched to a gene; V was cut back by 1 base and J by 2 bases. The CDR3 spans 16 residues. Patients at the Seattle site were enrolled during active infection and followed longitudinally. Original processing notes: Researchers report that nucleated cell counts were estimated from reference gene primer amplification. Assay used: immunoSEQ multiplex PCR; TCRdb lists only in-frame clones, some missing. V and J calls and clone size follow that table, whereas D and trimming were derived from the DNA. In the table there are tens of thousands of clones, roughly 76% of which are singletons. The sample originates from a study of blood T cell repertoires in COVID-19. About the research overall: COVID-19 samples from acute and convalescent phases originated in the United States, Italy and Spain. Sources were T cells, B-cell-depleted T cells, or PBMCs; the material itself was cDNA or gDNA.

The sequence came from a man older than 75 with COVID-19, enrolled during active disease. The J gene is TRBJ1-1, the V gene TRBV4-3; 8 bases fit TRBD1. Sequencing input: peripheral blood. The CDR3 protein is CASSQVLGQVNTEAFF. CDR3 bases: TGCGCCAGCAGCCAAGTTCTGGGACAGGTTAACACTGAAGCTTTCTTT.